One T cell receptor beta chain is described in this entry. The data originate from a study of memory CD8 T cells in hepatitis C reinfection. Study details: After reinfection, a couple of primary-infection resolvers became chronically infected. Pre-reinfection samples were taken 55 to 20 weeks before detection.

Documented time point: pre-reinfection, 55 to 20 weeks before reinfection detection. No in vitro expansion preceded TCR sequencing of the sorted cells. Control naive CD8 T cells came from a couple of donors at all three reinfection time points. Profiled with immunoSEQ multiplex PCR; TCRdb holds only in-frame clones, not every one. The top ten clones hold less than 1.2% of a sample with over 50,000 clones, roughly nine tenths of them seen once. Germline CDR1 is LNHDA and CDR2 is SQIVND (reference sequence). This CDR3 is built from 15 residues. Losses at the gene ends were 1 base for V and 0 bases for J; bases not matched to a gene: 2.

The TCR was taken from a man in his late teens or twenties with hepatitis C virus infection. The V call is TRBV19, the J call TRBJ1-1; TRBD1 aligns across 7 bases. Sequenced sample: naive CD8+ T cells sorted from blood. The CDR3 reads CASSIGQGMNTEAFF. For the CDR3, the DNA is TGTGCCAGTAGTATAGGACAGGGAATGAACACTGAAGCTTTCTTT.